This TCR beta chain was identified during a study of blood T cell repertoires in COVID-19. On the study more broadly: The cDNA or gDNA used as material had been derived from T cells, B-cell-depleted T cells, or PBMCs.

The CDR3 runs to 15 residues. The germline V gene has CDR1 MNHEY and CDR2 SMNVEV (reference sequence). With V trimmed by 6 bases and J by 7 bases, 10 bases remained unmatched. Individuals drawn from about 26 US areas were about 18 to 100 years old. Recovery meant two consecutive negative NP/OP PCR tests, professional clearance, or resolved symptoms. The assay was immunoSEQ multiplex PCR, and TCRdb's table has in-frame clones only and misses some. This sample yields roughly 350,000 clones, of which roughly nine tenths are seen a single time; 15% to 20% belongs to the top ten. The chain couples TRBV27 to TRBJ1-5; 9 bases map to TRBD1. What was sequenced was PBMCs or T cells enriched from blood (not recorded which). This TCR was sampled from a woman aged 25 to 39 who had recovered from COVID-19. CDR3 protein: CASSAGTGMYQPQHF. The CDR3, as DNA: TGTGCCAGCAGCGCCGGGACAGGGATGTACCAGCCCCAGCATTTT.